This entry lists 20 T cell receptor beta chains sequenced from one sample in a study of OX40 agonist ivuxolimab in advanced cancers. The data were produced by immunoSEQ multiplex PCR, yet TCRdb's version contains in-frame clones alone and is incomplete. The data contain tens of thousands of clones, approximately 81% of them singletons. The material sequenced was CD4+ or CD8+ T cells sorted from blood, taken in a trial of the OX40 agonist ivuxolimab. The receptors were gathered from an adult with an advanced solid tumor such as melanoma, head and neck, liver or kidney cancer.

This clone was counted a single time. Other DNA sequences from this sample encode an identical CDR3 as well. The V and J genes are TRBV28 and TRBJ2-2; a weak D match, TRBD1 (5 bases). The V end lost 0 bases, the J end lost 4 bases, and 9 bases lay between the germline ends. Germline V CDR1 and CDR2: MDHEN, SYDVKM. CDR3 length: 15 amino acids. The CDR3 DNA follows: TGTGCCAGCAGTTTATGGGGGCGCGGCACCGGGGAGCTGTTTTTT. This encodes CASSLWGRGTGELFF.

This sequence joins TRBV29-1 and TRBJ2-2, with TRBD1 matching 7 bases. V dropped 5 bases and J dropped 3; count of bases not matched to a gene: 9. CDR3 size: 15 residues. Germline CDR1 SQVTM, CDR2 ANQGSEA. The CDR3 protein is CSVPGTDIYTGELFF. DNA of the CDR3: TGCAGCGTTCCCGGGACAGACATATACACCGGGGAGCTGTTTTTT.

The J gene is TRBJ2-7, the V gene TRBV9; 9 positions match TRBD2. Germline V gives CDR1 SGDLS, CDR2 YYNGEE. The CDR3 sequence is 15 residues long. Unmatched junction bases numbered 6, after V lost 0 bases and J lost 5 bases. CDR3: CASSVDLAGVNEQYF. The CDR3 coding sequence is TGTGCCAGCAGCGTAGACTTAGCGGGAGTCAACGAGCAGTACTTC.

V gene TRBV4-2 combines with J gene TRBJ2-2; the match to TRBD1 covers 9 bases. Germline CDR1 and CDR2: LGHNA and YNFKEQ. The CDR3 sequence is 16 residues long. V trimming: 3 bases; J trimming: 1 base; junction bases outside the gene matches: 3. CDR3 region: CASSQVTGGNTGELFF. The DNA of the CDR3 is TGTGCCAGCAGCCAGGTGACAGGGGGGAACACCGGGGAGCTGTTTTTT.

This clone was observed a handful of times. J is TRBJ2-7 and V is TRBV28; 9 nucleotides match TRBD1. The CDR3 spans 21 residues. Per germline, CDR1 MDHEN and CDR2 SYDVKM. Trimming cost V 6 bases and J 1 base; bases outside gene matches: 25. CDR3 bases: TGTGCCAGCAGCCATTATTCTTCGAACAGGGGGCCGATCATTGGGTCCTACGAGCAGTACTTC. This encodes CASSHYSSNRGPIIGSYEQYF.

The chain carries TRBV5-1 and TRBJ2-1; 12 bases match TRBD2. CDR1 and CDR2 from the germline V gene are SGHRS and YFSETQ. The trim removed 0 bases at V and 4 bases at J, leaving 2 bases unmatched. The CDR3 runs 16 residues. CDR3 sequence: CASSLGTSGTYNEQFF. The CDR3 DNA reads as TGCGCCAGCAGCTTGGGGACTAGCGGGACGTACAATGAGCAGTTCTTC.

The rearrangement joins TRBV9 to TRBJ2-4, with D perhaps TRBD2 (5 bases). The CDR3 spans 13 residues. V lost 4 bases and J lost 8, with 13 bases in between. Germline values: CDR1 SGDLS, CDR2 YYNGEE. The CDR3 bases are TGTGCCAGCAGCCTAGGAGGAGGAGACATTCAGTACTTC. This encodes CASSLGGGDIQYF.

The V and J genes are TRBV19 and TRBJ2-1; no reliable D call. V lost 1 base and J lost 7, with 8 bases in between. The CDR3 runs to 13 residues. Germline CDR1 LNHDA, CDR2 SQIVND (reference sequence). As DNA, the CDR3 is TGTGCCAGTAGTATAGCATTGGGGAATGAGCAGTTCTTC. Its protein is CASSIALGNEQFF.

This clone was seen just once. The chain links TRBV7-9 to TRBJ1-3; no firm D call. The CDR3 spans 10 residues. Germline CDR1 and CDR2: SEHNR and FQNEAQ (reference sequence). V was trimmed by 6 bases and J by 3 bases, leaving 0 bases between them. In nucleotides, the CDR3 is TGTGCCAGCAGTGGAAACACCATATATTTT. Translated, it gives CASSGNTIYF.

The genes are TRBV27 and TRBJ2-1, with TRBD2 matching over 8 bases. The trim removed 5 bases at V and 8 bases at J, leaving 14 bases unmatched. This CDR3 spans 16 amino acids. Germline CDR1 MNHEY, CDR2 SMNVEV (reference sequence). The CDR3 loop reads CASSLLLPGTRDEQFF. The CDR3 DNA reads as TGTGCCAGCAGTCTACTTCTCCCCGGGACTAGAGATGAGCAGTTCTTC.

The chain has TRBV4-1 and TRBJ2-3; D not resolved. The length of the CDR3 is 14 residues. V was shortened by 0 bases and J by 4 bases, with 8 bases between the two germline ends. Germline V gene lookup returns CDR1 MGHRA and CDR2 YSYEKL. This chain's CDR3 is CASSQESESDTQYF. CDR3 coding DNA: TGCGCCAGCAGCCAAGAATCGGAATCAGATACGCAGTATTTT.

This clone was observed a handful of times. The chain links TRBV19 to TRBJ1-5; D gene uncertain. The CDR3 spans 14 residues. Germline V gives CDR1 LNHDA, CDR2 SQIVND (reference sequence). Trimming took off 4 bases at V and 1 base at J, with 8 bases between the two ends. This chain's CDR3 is CASSTTLSNQPQHF. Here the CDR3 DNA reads TGTGCCAGTAGTACCACCCTGAGCAATCAGCCCCAGCATTTT.

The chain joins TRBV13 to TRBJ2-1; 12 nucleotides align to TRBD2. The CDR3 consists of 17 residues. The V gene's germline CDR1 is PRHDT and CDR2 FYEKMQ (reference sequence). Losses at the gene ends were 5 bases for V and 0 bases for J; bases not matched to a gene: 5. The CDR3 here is CASSTRTSGISYNEQFF. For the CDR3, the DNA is TGTGCCAGCAGCACTCGGACTAGCGGGATCTCCTACAATGAGCAGTTCTTC.

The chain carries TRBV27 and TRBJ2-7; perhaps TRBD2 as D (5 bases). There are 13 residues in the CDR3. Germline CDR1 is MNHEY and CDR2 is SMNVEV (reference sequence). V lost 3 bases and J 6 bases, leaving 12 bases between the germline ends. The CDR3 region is CASSLGLGGEQYF. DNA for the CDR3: TGTGCCAGCAGTTTGGGGTTAGGAGGCGAGCAGTACTTC.

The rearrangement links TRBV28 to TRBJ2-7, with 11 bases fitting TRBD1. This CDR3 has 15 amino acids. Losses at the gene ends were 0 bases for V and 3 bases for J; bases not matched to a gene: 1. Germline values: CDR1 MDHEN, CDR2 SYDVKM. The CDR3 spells CASSLWGQGDYEQYF. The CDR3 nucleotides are TGTGCCAGCAGTTTATGGGGACAGGGGGACTACGAGCAGTACTTC.

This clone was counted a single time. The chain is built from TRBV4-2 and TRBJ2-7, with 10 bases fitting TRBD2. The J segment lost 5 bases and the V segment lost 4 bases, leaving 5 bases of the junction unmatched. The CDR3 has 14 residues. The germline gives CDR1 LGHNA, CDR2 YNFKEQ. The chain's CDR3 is CASSRASGSDEQYF. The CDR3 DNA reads TGTGCCAGCAGCCGCGCTAGCGGGAGCGACGAGCAGTACTTC.

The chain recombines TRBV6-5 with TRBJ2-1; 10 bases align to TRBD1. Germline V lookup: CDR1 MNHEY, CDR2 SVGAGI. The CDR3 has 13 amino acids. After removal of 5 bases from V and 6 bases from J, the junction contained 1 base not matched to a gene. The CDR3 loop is CASSRTGGNEQFF. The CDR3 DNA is TGTGCCAGCAGTCGGACAGGGGGCAATGAGCAGTTCTTC.

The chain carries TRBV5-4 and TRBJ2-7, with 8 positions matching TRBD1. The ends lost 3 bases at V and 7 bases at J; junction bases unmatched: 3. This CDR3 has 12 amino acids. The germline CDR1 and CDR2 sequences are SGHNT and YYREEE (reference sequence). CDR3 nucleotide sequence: TGTGCCAGCAGCTGGACAGGGCGGGAGCAGTACTTC. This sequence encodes CASSWTGREQYF. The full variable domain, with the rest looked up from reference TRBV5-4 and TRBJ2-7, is ETGVTQSPTHLIKTRGQQVTLRCSSQSGHNTVSWYQQALGQGPQFIFQYYREEENGRGNFPPRFSGLQFPNYSSELNVNALELDDSALYLCASSWTGREQYFGPGTRLTVT.

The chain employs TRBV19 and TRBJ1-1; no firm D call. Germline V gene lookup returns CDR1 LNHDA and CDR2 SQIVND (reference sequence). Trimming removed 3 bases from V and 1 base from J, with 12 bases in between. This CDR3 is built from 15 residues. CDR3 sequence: CASSIGAGSNTEAFF. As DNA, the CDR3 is TGTGCCAGTAGTATTGGTGCAGGTTCGAACACTGAAGCTTTCTTT.

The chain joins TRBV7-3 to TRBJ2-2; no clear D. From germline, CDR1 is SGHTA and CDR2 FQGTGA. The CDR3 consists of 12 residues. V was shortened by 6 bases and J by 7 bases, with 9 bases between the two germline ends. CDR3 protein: CASREAFGELFF. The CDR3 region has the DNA TGTGCCAGCAGGGAAGCGTTCGGGGAGCTGTTTTTT.